This T cell receptor beta chain appears in the sequencing data of a study of lymphopenia after photon versus proton radiotherapy. Regarding this clone: As yet, its antigen is unknown.

Findings and limits, study-wide: After the lymphocyte nadir, photon-treated repertoires showed oligoclonal expansion, especially of CD8+ Temra cells. Authors raise, but do not show, better survival with proton therapy. Post-nadir TCR diversity decline inversely tracked overall survival among those who died. Relative stability marked proton patients; photon patients lost diversity and naive cells.

The protocol was immunoSEQ multiplex PCR, while the TCRdb copy is restricted to in-frame clones and leaves out a portion. The table has about 18,000 clones, roughly 90% seen once; the top ten hold around 1.7%. The V gene lost 1 base and the J gene lost 4 bases, with 11 bases spanning the gap. CDR1 is SGHAT, CDR2 FQNNGV, per germline. This CDR3 has 15 amino acids. The TCR sequence derives from a woman in her thirties or forties with cholangiocarcinoma. J is TRBJ2-1 and V is TRBV11-2; D is ambiguous. The sample in question was peripheral blood, obtained from a patient treated with photon-based radiotherapy. CDR3 in amino acids: CASSLGVSKYNEQFF. The CDR3 DNA sequence: TGTGCCAGCAGCTTAGGTGTCTCTAAATACAATGAGCAGTTCTTC.